The 20 T cell receptor beta chains reported below all come from one sample, sequenced in a study of OX40 agonist ivuxolimab in advanced cancers. Repertoires were generated with immunoSEQ multiplex PCR, while TCRdb's copy carries only in-frame clones and drops some. Of about 71,000 clones listed, roughly 81% are singletons. The specimen was CD4+ or CD8+ T cells sorted from blood, collected in a trial of the OX40 agonist ivuxolimab. Receptor source: an adult with an advanced solid tumor such as melanoma, head and neck, liver or kidney cancer.

This clone turned up a few times. The CDR3: CASSSHRGYEQYF. The CDR3 bases are TGTGCCAGCAGTTCACATCGGGGCTACGAGCAGTACTTC. The chain has TRBV6-1 and TRBJ2-7, with a weak D call TRBD2 (5 bases). Germline V gene data show CDR1 as MNHNS and CDR2 as SASEGT. The CDR3 totals 13 residues. Trimming took off 5 bases at V and 3 bases at J, with 11 bases between the two ends.

This clone has just one count. The genes are TRBV9 and TRBJ1-1; D gene unclear. Germline values: CDR1 SGDLS, CDR2 YYNGEE. Trimming cost V 4 bases and J 2 bases, with 6 bases left between them. The CDR3 is 12 residues long. The CDR3 is CASSPANTEAFF. CDR3 coding DNA: TGTGCCAGCAGCCCCGCTAACACTGAAGCTTTCTTT.

The V call is TRBV2, the J call TRBJ2-7, with 9 bases that match TRBD1. The germline CDR1 and CDR2 sequences are SNHLY and FYNNEI. Germline trimming cut 1 base from V and 3 bases from J; bases unmatched to any gene: 4. This CDR3 is built from 15 residues. DNA for the CDR3: TGTGCCAGCAGTGAAGGGGGACAGGGTGGCTACGAGCAGTACTTC. It translates to CASSEGGQGGYEQYF.

The chain employs TRBV6-5 and TRBJ1-5, with 8 bases lining up with TRBD1. The CDR3 length is 13 residues. With V trimmed by 6 bases and J by 7 bases, 5 bases remained unmatched. Germline values: CDR1 MNHEY, CDR2 SVGAGI. In DNA form, the CDR3 reads TGTGCCAGCAGAACCGGGACAGGACAGCCCCAGCATTTT. Residues: CASRTGTGQPQHF.

This clone was found a few times. The chain joins TRBV7-9 to TRBJ1-3; D is possibly TRBD1 (5 bases). This CDR3 has 15 residues. The V end lost 4 bases, the J end lost 1 base, and 11 bases lay between the germline ends. Per germline, CDR1 SEHNR and CDR2 FQNEAQ (reference sequence). Here the CDR3 reads CASSSLQGSGNTIYF. CDR3 nucleotides: TGTGCCAGCAGCTCCCTGCAGGGATCTGGAAACACCATATATTTT.

This sequence joins TRBV6-1 and TRBJ1-2; D remains unclear. V dropped 7 bases and J dropped 0 bases, with 9 bases sitting between them. CDR3 size: 13 residues. Germline loops: CDR1 MNHNS, CDR2 SASEGT. The CDR3 loop reads CASTANSNYGYTF. The CDR3 coding sequence is TGTGCCAGCACCGCCAATTCTAACTATGGCTACACCTTC.

The chain uses TRBV5-1 and TRBJ1-6; D is uncertain. Trimming pared 0 bases from V and 9 bases from J, leaving 13 bases between. Germline CDR1 SGHRS, CDR2 YFSETQ. CDR3 length equals 15 residues. CDR3: CASSLEDPGTSPLHF. DNA for the CDR3: TGCGCCAGCAGCTTGGAAGACCCGGGTACTTCACCCCTCCACTTT.

V usage is TRBV6-5 and J usage is TRBJ1-3; D is possibly TRBD1 (5 bases). This CDR3 contains 15 residues. CDR1 and CDR2 (germline): MNHEY, SVGAGI. The V and J ends lost 6 bases and 0 bases respectively, with 12 bases between them. The CDR3 region has the DNA TGTGCCAGCAGGAGGGGCAGTGGCTCTGGAAACACCATATATTTT. Amino acid sequence: CASRRGSGSGNTIYF.

The gene calls are TRBV19 and TRBJ1-1; TRBD1 matches at 7 bases. With V trimmed by 4 bases and J by 5 bases, 7 bases remained unmatched. The CDR3 is 14 amino acids. Germline CDR1 reads LNHDA; CDR2 reads SQIVND (reference sequence). The CDR3 sequence is CASSRGQTQTEAFF. The DNA for the CDR3 is TGTGCCAGTAGTAGGGGACAGACCCAAACTGAAGCTTTCTTT.

The rearrangement links TRBV4-1 to TRBJ2-2; TRBD1 matches 8 bases. The CDR3 spans 15 residues. With 5 bases clipped from V and 4 bases from J, the junction kept 6 bases outside the gene matches. CDR1 and CDR2 (germline): MGHRA, YSYEKL. The CDR3, as DNA: TGCGCCAGCAGCAGACCCGGGACAGGCACCGGGGAGCTGTTTTTT. This encodes CASSRPGTGTGELFF.

The chain joins TRBV7-9 to TRBJ2-2; tentative D call: TRBD2 (5 bases). V dropped 6 bases and J dropped 5 bases, with 13 bases sitting between them. In germline, CDR1 is SEHNR, CDR2 FQNEAQ (reference sequence). CDR3 length equals 14 residues. The CDR3 loop reads CASSIKSGTGELFF. CDR3 in DNA: TGTGCCAGCAGTATTAAGAGCGGAACCGGGGAGCTGTTTTTT.

This clone was detected a few times. The DNA for the CDR3 is TGTGCCAGCAGTGATGGGACAGGGGGCGGGGAGCTGTTTTTT. Translated, it gives CASSDGTGGGELFF. This sequence joins TRBV6-5 and TRBJ2-2, with 11 positions matching TRBD1. Germline CDR1 and CDR2: MNHEY and SVGAGI. The V segment lost 5 bases and the J segment 7 bases; nucleotides outside the gene matches: 3. This CDR3 spans 14 amino acids.

This chain connects TRBV9 to TRBJ1-2; D is unclear. CDR1 is SGDLS and CDR2 is YYNGEE in the germline V gene. Trimming stripped 1 base from V and 0 bases from J, with 13 bases between. The CDR3 is 16 amino acids. For the CDR3, the DNA is TGTGCCAGCAGCGTATCTGGGCAGGCCGCTAACTATGGCTACACCTTC. This translates into CASSVSGQAANYGYTF. Drawing the rest from reference TRBV9 and TRBJ1-2, the complete variable domain is DSGVTQTPKHLITATGQRVTLRCSPRSGDLSVYWYQQSLDQGLQFLIQYYNGEERAKGNILERFSAQQFPDLHSELNLSSLELGDSALYFCASSVSGQAANYGYTFGSGTRLTVV.

This chain connects TRBV5-1 to TRBJ2-7, with 10 bases identical to TRBD1. Germline V gene sequence: CDR1 SGHRS, CDR2 YFSETQ. J lost 5 bases, V lost 8 bases, and 10 bases had no gene match. The length of the CDR3 is 14 residues. The CDR3 sequence: CASDVGQGTHEQYF. As DNA, the CDR3 is TGCGCCAGTGACGTGGGACAGGGGACCCACGAGCAGTACTTC.

This chain joins TRBV19 and TRBJ1-1, with 7 positions matching TRBD1. This CDR3 has 14 residues. With V trimmed by 5 bases and J by 2 bases, 5 bases remained unmatched. Germline V CDR1 and CDR2: LNHDA, SQIVND (reference sequence). The CDR3 is CASSPWTGNTEAFF. The CDR3 coding sequence is TGTGCCAGTAGTCCGTGGACAGGTAACACTGAAGCTTTCTTT. Full variable domain (remainder filled in from reference TRBV19 and TRBJ1-1): DGGITQSPKYLFRKEGQNVTLSCEQNLNHDAMYWYRQDPGQGLRLIYYSQIVNDFQKGDIAEGYSVSREKKESFPLTVTSAQKNPTAFYLCASSPWTGNTEAFFGQGTRLTVV.

The gene calls are TRBV2 and TRBJ2-1, with TRBD2 matching over 10 bases. V was clipped by 5 bases and J by 2 bases; unmatched bases: 6. The germline CDR1 and CDR2 sequences are SNHLY and FYNNEI. The CDR3 is 16 amino acids. CDR3 nucleotides: TGTGCCAGCAGTCTAATAACTAGCGGGACCTACAATGAGCAGTTCTTC. Residues: CASSLITSGTYNEQFF.

This clone was found a few times. The CDR3 coding sequence is TGTGCCACCTCGACAGGATCACATCAGCCCCAGCATTTT. Its translation is CATSTGSHQPQHF. The chain recombines TRBV7-2 with TRBJ1-5; D is possibly TRBD1 (6 bases). V lost 10 bases, J lost 5 bases, and 15 bases lay in between. Germline CDR1 is SGHTA and CDR2 is FQGNSA. The CDR3 sequence is 13 residues long.

The rearrangement joins TRBV29-1 to TRBJ2-4; no clear D gene. V was pared by 5 bases and J by 3 bases, with 14 bases between. Per the germline V gene, CDR1 is SQVTM and CDR2 is ANQGSEA. This CDR3 region has 14 residues. The DNA of the CDR3 is TGCAGCGTTAGAAAGCAGTTCGACAAAAACATTCAGTACTTC. It yields the protein CSVRKQFDKNIQYF.

V usage is TRBV6-6 and J usage is TRBJ1-2; 7 nucleotides agree with TRBD1. Trimming took 5 bases from V and 2 from J; bases not matched to a gene: 5. The CDR3 totals 14 residues. From germline, CDR1 is MNHNY and CDR2 SVGAGI (reference sequence). CDR3 amino acids: CASSQDRSNYGYTF. The CDR3 DNA reads as TGTGCCAGCAGTCAGGACAGGTCAAACTATGGCTACACCTTC.

About this clone: The junction and the germline gene differ at one end; a read error may be behind it. This chain uses TRBV27 with TRBJ2-3; 8 bases align to TRBD2. The CDR3 is 15 residues long. CDR1 and CDR2 (germline): MNHEY, SMNVEV (reference sequence). CDR3 bases: TGTGTCAGCCATCAAGCGGGAGAGTTTACAGATACGCAGTATTTT. As protein: CVSHQAGEFTDTQYF.